This T cell receptor beta chain was recovered during a study of cytotoxic CD8 clonotypes in ibrutinib-treated CLL. Study summary: The authors obtained response samples at a median of about 13 months of treatment, range 6 to 36.

In regard to this clone: The antigen is undetermined.

Profiling relied on immunoSEQ multiplex PCR, and the TCRdb table lists in-frame clones only, not all of them. The sample holds 150,000 to 200,000 clones, approximately 80% seen once. V was clipped by 7 bases and J by 0 bases, with 16 bases between them. The CDR3 is 14 amino acids. Germline values: CDR1 SQVTM, CDR2 ANQGSEA. Study-wide points: Elevated clonality accompanied ibrutinib response, with a return toward baseline values at progression.

Source: PBMCs, taken after 12 months of ibrutinib treatment. The chain carries TRBV29-1 and TRBJ2-7; possible D gene TRBD2, 6 bases. This receptor was identified in a human donor with chronic lymphocytic leukemia. CDR3 sequence: CSARDSGGSYEQYF. The CDR3 DNA is TGCAGCGCCCGGGACTCTGGGGGCTCCTACGAGCAGTACTTC.